This T cell receptor (beta chain) emerged from a study of response to subunit inactivated influenza vaccine. Broader study findings: Each seasonal flu vaccination may recruit only limited new T cells, authors suggested.

TCRdb re-derived calls from the RT-PCR reads in MiXCR, one entry per CDR3 protein. The top ten clones hold about 7.4% of a sample with 600,000 to 700,000 distinct CDR3 sequences, approximately 15% of them seen once. With respect to this clonotype: No antigen is known for it.

J was trimmed by 6 bases and V by 7 bases; bases with no gene match: 8. The CDR3 has 14 amino acids. The specimen comprised PBMCs from blood, sampled approximately 15 days before vaccination. The TCR comes from a middle-aged man who received an inactivated influenza vaccine. V gene TRBV12-3 or TRBV12-4 combines with J gene TRBJ2-4; 8 nucleotides match TRBD1. The chain's CDR3 is CASTKDRDINIQYF. CDR3 DNA sequence: TGTGCCAGCACCAAGGACAGGGACATAAACATTCAGTACTTC.